These T cell receptor beta chains were read from a single sample in a study of OX40 agonist ivuxolimab in advanced cancers. TCRdb's copy holds only in-frame clones and misses some; the assay was immunoSEQ multiplex PCR. There are approximately 100,000 clones in the sample; 90% occur only once, and 1.5% to 2% lies in the top ten. Specimen: CD4+ or CD8+ T cells sorted from blood, collected in a trial of the OX40 agonist ivuxolimab. Source of these receptors: an adult with an advanced solid tumor such as melanoma, head and neck, liver or kidney cancer. The CDR3 runs from the conserved cysteine through the conserved F or W. The order of the fields is J gene, D gene, V gene, clone size, CDR3 protein, CDR3 DNA. A D gene is named only where the DNA matches it firmly. Clone size is not always given. Where it is, it says once, few, many or a class for expanded clones.

j_call: TRBJ1-5
d_call: .
v_call: TRBV6-6
clone_size: .
cdr3_aa: CASSYSGGHNQPQHF
cdr3_nt: TGTGCCAGCAGTTACTCAGGGGGGCACAATCAGCCCCAGCATTTT

j_call: TRBJ1-1
d_call: .
v_call: TRBV21-1
clone_size: .
cdr3_aa: CASSKVMAGGGTMNTEAFF
cdr3_nt: TGTGCCAGCAGCAAAGTTATGGCTGGGGGTGGAACCATGAACACTGAAGCTTTCTTT

j_call: TRBJ2-3
d_call: TRBD2
v_call: TRBV4-3
clone_size: .
cdr3_aa: CASSQGTSGLHRDTQYF
cdr3_nt: TGCGCCAGCAGCCAAGGCACTAGCGGGTTGCACCGTGATACGCAGTATTTT

j_call: TRBJ2-5
d_call: TRBD2
v_call: TRBV30
clone_size: .
cdr3_aa: CAWTRDWGGGSQYF
cdr3_nt: TGTGCCTGGACCAGGGACTGGGGCGGGGGGTCCCAGTACTTC

j_call: TRBJ2-1
d_call: .
v_call: TRBV28
clone_size: .
cdr3_aa: CASSPEGGSYNEQFF
cdr3_nt: TGTGCCAGCAGCCCCGAGGGTGGCTCCTACAATGAGCAGTTCTTC

j_call: TRBJ2-5
d_call: .
v_call: TRBV21-1
clone_size: .
cdr3_aa: CASSKVGDSLHQETQYF
cdr3_nt: TGTGCCAGCAGCAAAGTGGGGGACAGTTTACACCAAGAGACCCAGTACTTC

j_call: TRBJ2-2
d_call: TRBD2
v_call: TRBV7-9
clone_size: .
cdr3_aa: CASRIWGGLNTGELFF
cdr3_nt: TGTGCCAGCAGGATTTGGGGGGGACTGAACACCGGGGAGCTGTTTTTT

j_call: TRBJ2-5
d_call: .
v_call: TRBV21-1
clone_size: .
cdr3_aa: CASSKGTQGQETQYF
cdr3_nt: TGTGCCAGCAGCAAAGGAACTCAGGGTCAAGAGACCCAGTACTTC

j_call: TRBJ1-4
d_call: .
v_call: TRBV30
clone_size: .
cdr3_aa: CAWSVQPGTNEKLFF
cdr3_nt: TGTGCCTGGAGTGTACAGCCGGGAACTAATGAAAAACTGTTTTTT

j_call: TRBJ1-1
d_call: .
v_call: TRBV28
clone_size: .
cdr3_aa: CASTDFRTEAFF
cdr3_nt: TGTGCCAGCACCGATTTTAGGACTGAAGCTTTCTTT

j_call: TRBJ2-5
d_call: TRBD1
v_call: TRBV27
clone_size: .
cdr3_aa: CASSPRQGEGQETQYF
cdr3_nt: TGTGCCAGCAGTCCCAGACAGGGCGAGGGCCAAGAGACCCAGTACTTC

j_call: TRBJ2-7
d_call: .
v_call: TRBV6-5
clone_size: .
cdr3_aa: CASSHPGPYEQYF
cdr3_nt: TGTGCCAGCAGCCATCCCGGACCTTACGAGCAGTACTTC

j_call: TRBJ2-7
d_call: TRBD2
v_call: TRBV19
clone_size: .
cdr3_aa: CASSTVQRGSYEQYF
cdr3_nt: TGTGCCAGTAGTACTGTTCAGCGGGGCTCCTACGAGCAGTACTTC

j_call: TRBJ2-5
d_call: .
v_call: TRBV30
clone_size: .
cdr3_aa: CAWSPWQGAPETQYF
cdr3_nt: TGTGCCTGGAGCCCCTGGCAAGGGGCGCCGGAGACCCAGTACTTC

j_call: TRBJ1-6
d_call: .
v_call: TRBV30
clone_size: .
cdr3_aa: CAWSPTYNSPLHF
cdr3_nt: TGTGCCTGGAGCCCGACATATAATTCACCCCTCCACTTT

j_call: TRBJ2-3
d_call: .
v_call: TRBV9
clone_size: few
cdr3_aa: CASSGRSSSPTDTQYF
cdr3_nt: TGTGCCAGCAGCGGGAGGTCTAGTAGTCCCACAGATACGCAGTATTTT

j_call: TRBJ2-3
d_call: TRBD2
v_call: TRBV7-2
clone_size: .
cdr3_aa: CASSLLSGGSTDTQYF
cdr3_nt: TGTGCCAGCAGCTTACTCTCGGGGGGATCCACAGATACGCAGTATTTT

j_call: TRBJ2-3
d_call: .
v_call: TRBV29-1
clone_size: .
cdr3_aa: CSADLRFSDTQYF
cdr3_nt: TGCAGCGCCGACCTTAGGTTTTCAGATACGCAGTATTTT

j_call: TRBJ2-5
d_call: .
v_call: TRBV5-1
clone_size: .
cdr3_aa: CASSLGQGLGETQYF
cdr3_nt: TGCGCCAGCAGCTTGGGTCAGGGGCTGGGAGAGACCCAGTACTTC

j_call: TRBJ2-7
d_call: .
v_call: TRBV6-1
clone_size: .
cdr3_aa: CAALTDLGSYEQYF
cdr3_nt: TGTGCCGCCCTGACAGACCTGGGCTCCTACGAGCAGTACTTC

j_call: TRBJ1-1
d_call: TRBD1
v_call: TRBV19
clone_size: once
cdr3_aa: CATEPDRVNTEAFF
cdr3_nt: TGTGCCACCGAACCGGACAGGGTGAACACTGAAGCTTTCTTT

j_call: TRBJ2-7
d_call: .
v_call: TRBV5-8
clone_size: .
cdr3_aa: CASTSTETGSLFSSYEQYF
cdr3_nt: TGTGCCAGCACCTCAACGGAGACAGGTTCACTATTTAGCTCCTACGAGCAGTACTTC

j_call: TRBJ2-2
d_call: .
v_call: TRBV2
clone_size: .
cdr3_aa: CASSEGLYTGELFF
cdr3_nt: TGTGCCAGCAGTGAAGGACTGTACACCGGGGAGCTGTTTTTT

j_call: TRBJ2-2
d_call: TRBD2
v_call: TRBV2
clone_size: .
cdr3_aa: CASKERTSVTGELFF
cdr3_nt: TGTGCCAGCAAAGAGAGGACTAGCGTCACCGGGGAGCTGTTTTTT

j_call: TRBJ1-1
d_call: .
v_call: TRBV28
clone_size: once
cdr3_aa: CATLVGSPNTEAFF
cdr3_nt: TGTGCCACCCTTGTGGGGAGCCCGAACACTGAAGCTTTCTTT

j_call: TRBJ1-2
d_call: TRBD1
v_call: TRBV28
clone_size: .
cdr3_aa: CASSLALRDRVYGYTF
cdr3_nt: TGTGCCAGCAGTCTAGCCCTCCGGGACAGAGTTTATGGCTACACCTTC

j_call: TRBJ2-3
d_call: .
v_call: TRBV5-1
clone_size: .
cdr3_aa: CASSPMTTDTQYF
cdr3_nt: TGCGCCAGCAGCCCCATGACCACAGATACGCAGTATTTT

j_call: TRBJ1-1
d_call: TRBD1
v_call: TRBV7-9
clone_size: .
cdr3_aa: CASSLQGANTEAFF
cdr3_nt: TGTGCCAGCAGTCTTCAGGGGGCGAACACTGAAGCTTTCTTT

j_call: TRBJ2-2
d_call: .
v_call: TRBV11-3
clone_size: .
cdr3_aa: CASSLPTGPRAGELFF
cdr3_nt: TGTGCCAGCAGCTTACCGACAGGTCCGCGCGCCGGGGAGCTGTTTTTT

j_call: TRBJ1-5
d_call: .
v_call: TRBV21-1
clone_size: .
cdr3_aa: CASSKAMGQGAAGNQPQHF
cdr3_nt: TGTGCCAGCAGCAAAGCGATGGGACAGGGGGCTGCGGGCAATCAGCCCCAGCATTTT

j_call: TRBJ2-3
d_call: .
v_call: TRBV11-2
clone_size: .
cdr3_aa: CASSTPGGVSDTQYF
cdr3_nt: TGTGCCAGCAGCACGCCGGGTGGGGTCTCAGATACGCAGTATTTT

j_call: TRBJ1-3
d_call: TRBD1
v_call: TRBV18
clone_size: once
cdr3_aa: CASSPPSWDREGNTIYF
cdr3_nt: TGTGCCAGCTCACCACCGTCCTGGGACAGGGAAGGAAACACCATATATTTT

j_call: TRBJ2-2
d_call: TRBD2
v_call: TRBV5-1
clone_size: .
cdr3_aa: CASSTRTSGNTGELFF
cdr3_nt: TGCGCCAGCAGCACCCGGACTAGCGGGAACACCGGGGAGCTGTTTTTT

j_call: TRBJ2-2
d_call: TRBD2
v_call: TRBV6-5
clone_size: .
cdr3_aa: CASSYRRLADTGELFF
cdr3_nt: TGTGCCAGCAGTTACCGCCGACTAGCGGACACCGGGGAGCTGTTTTTT

j_call: TRBJ2-2
d_call: TRBD2
v_call: TRBV7-2
clone_size: .
cdr3_aa: CASSLGGGNTGELFF
cdr3_nt: TGTGCCAGCAGCTTGGGCGGGGGAAACACCGGGGAGCTGTTTTTT

j_call: TRBJ2-3
d_call: TRBD2
v_call: TRBV13
clone_size: .
cdr3_aa: CASSLRPRTSHSKITDTQYF
cdr3_nt: TGTGCCAGCAGCTTAAGGCCCCGGACTAGCCACTCGAAAATCACAGATACGCAGTATTTT

j_call: TRBJ2-5
d_call: .
v_call: TRBV18
clone_size: .
cdr3_aa: CASRTSAGVQETQYF
cdr3_nt: TGTGCCAGCCGGACTTCGGCAGGGGTACAAGAGACCCAGTACTTC

j_call: TRBJ2-7
d_call: .
v_call: TRBV5-4
clone_size: few
cdr3_aa: CASSGGVARDSYEQYF
cdr3_nt: TGTGCCAGCAGCGGAGGCGTAGCGAGGGATTCCTACGAGCAGTACTTC

j_call: TRBJ2-7
d_call: .
v_call: TRBV4-3
clone_size: .
cdr3_aa: CASSQEPGSYEQYF
cdr3_nt: TGCGCCAGCAGCCAAGAACCGGGGTCCTACGAGCAGTACTTC

j_call: TRBJ1-5
d_call: .
v_call: TRBV10-3
clone_size: .
cdr3_aa: CATSSQGSGDQPQHF
cdr3_nt: TGTGCCACCTCCTCCCAGGGGTCCGGTGATCAGCCCCAGCATTTT

j_call: TRBJ2-3
d_call: .
v_call: TRBV21-1
clone_size: .
cdr3_aa: CASSSGETQWGGNTDTQYF
cdr3_nt: TGTGCCAGCAGCTCAGGGGAGACCCAATGGGGAGGGAACACAGATACGCAGTATTTT

j_call: TRBJ1-5
d_call: .
v_call: TRBV5-6
clone_size: .
cdr3_aa: CASSLIKGVGPQHF
cdr3_nt: TGTGCCAGCAGCTTGATAAAGGGGGTCGGTCCCCAGCATTTT

j_call: TRBJ1-5
d_call: .
v_call: TRBV15
clone_size: .
cdr3_aa: CATSFPLGPGLGNQPQHF
cdr3_nt: TGTGCCACCAGCTTCCCGTTGGGTCCGGGGTTGGGCAATCAGCCCCAGCATTTT